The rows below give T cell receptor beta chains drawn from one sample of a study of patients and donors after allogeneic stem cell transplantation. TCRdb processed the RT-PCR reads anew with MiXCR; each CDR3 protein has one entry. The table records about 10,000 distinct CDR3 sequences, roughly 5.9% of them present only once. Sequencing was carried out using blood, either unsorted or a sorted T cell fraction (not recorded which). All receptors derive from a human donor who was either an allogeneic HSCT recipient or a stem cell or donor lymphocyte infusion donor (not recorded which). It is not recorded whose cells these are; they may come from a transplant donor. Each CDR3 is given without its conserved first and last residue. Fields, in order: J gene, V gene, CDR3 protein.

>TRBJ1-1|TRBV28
ASSSGQGGNTEAF
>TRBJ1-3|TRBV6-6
ASSRQGASGNTIY
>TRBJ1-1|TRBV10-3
AISGGNTEAF
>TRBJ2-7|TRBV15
ATSTGATPYEQY
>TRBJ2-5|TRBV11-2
ASSPGGNRFGGETQY
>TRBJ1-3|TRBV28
ASSLNPQGTRNTIY
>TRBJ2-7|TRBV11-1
ASSSQATPDPGQY
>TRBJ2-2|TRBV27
ASSLNFDTGELF
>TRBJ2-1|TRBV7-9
ASSYRQASYNEQF
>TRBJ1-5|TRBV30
AWSKQGNQPQH
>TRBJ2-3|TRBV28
ASSYWDLGKITQY
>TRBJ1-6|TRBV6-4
ASESPLH
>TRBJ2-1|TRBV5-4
ASSLANERETTF
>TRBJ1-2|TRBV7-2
ASSLTGTNYGYT
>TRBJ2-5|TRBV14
ASSQDRWTGEETQY
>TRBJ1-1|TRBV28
ASSTVNTEAF
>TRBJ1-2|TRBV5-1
ASSFSTLTNYGYT
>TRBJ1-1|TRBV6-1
ASSRKTANTEAF
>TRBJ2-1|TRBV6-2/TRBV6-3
ASSPGAGGRDEQF
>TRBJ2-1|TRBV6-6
ASSYELAGLKF
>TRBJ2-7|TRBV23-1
ASSLWDGHYEQY
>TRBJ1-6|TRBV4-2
ASSQGSSGRNSPLH
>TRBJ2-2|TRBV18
ASSLLLATNTGELF
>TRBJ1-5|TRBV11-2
ASSAGHTNQPQH
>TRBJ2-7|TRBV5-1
ASSWYPAENLYEQY
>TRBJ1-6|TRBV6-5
ASSYSKGLNSPLH
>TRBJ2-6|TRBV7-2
ASREGQGALGANVLT
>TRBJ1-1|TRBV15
ATSRVGGVGDEAF
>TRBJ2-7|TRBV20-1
SATGGTSYEQY
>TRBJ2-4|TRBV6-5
ASSSLIAGAQNIQY
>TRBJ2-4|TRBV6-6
ASRRLAGVNIQY
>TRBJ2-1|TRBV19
ASSRARGAYNEQF
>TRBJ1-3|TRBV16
ASTTSGTGGDTIY
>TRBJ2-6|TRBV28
ASSLPGYGANVLT
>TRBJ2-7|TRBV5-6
ASSLGALKGPPEQY
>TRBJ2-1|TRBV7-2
ASSLGTSGRRRGNEQF
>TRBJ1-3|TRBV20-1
SATRTGTGNTIY
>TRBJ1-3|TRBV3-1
ASSHVNTIY
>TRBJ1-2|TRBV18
ASSRAQALYGYT
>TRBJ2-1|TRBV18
ASSLRGSSYNEQF
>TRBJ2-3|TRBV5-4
ASSFRDRVSTDTQY
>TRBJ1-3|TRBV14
ASSPQDLPGNTIY
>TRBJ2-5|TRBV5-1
ASSLQPGPQETQY
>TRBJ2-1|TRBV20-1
SASSPTSGRIREQF
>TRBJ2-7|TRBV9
ASSPGPTNVYEQY
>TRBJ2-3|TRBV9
ASSVGPQSTDTQY
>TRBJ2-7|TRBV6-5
ASSYSITSMLFEQY
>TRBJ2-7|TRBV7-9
ASSLLEKKY
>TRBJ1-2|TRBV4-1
ASSQDQDRGGYGYT
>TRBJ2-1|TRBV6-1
ASSTPTARVLAYNEQF